This is a list of T cell receptor beta chains from one sample in a study of T cell responses to AZD1222 COVID-19 vaccine. Produced via immunoSEQ multiplex PCR; TCRdb's table is partial and in-frame only. The table has about 100,000 clones, about 82% seen once. The starting material was peripheral blood, obtained on day 0 of AZD1222 vaccination. Receptors originate from an adult in good health. Each CDR3 is given without its conserved first and last residue. Each record gives: CDR3 protein, J gene, V gene.

CDR3: ASSLFAGGLNEQF
J: TRBJ2-1
V: TRBV11-2

CDR3: ASSRGQGAKGNTIY
J: TRBJ1-3
V: TRBV14

CDR3: AWRGTRVVGAF
J: TRBJ1-1
V: TRBV30

CDR3: ASSAQGTRVPSSGNTIY
J: TRBJ1-3
V: TRBV21-1

CDR3: ASSFRVSAAF
J: TRBJ1-1
V: TRBV28

CDR3: ASTSNTEAF
J: TRBJ1-1
V: TRBV19

CDR3: ASSLTREQGAYEQY
J: TRBJ2-7
V: TRBV2

CDR3: ASSQDRYSGQGLWTGELF
J: TRBJ2-2
V: TRBV4-3

CDR3: ASSHTMASGRRGGDTQY
J: TRBJ2-3
V: TRBV11-2

CDR3: AVASGSYEQY
J: TRBJ2-7
V: TRBV6-5

CDR3: ASSDSGTGELF
J: TRBJ2-2
V: TRBV6-4

CDR3: ASSPGQGVHGYT
J: TRBJ1-2
V: TRBV18

CDR3: ASSPERWNTEAF
J: TRBJ1-1
V: TRBV7-8

CDR3: ASATHGEGAKNIQY
J: TRBJ2-4
V: TRBV28

CDR3: ASSLEAVNTGELF
J: TRBJ2-2
V: TRBV5-4

CDR3: TSSQEGPGGVNQPQH
J: TRBJ1-5
V: TRBV1

CDR3: ASSQSAGENTEAF
J: TRBJ1-1
V: TRBV18

CDR3: ASSLVLRGEGSGYT
J: TRBJ1-2
V: TRBV28